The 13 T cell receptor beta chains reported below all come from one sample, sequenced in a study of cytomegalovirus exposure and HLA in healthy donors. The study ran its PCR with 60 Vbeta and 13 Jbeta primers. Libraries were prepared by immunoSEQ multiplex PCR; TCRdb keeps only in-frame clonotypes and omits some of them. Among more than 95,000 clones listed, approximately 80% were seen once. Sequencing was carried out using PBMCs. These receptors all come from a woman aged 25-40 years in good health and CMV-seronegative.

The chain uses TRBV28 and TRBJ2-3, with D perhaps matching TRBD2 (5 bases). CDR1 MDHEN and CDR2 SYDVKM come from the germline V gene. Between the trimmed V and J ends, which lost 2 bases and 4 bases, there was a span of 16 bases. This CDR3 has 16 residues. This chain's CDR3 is CASSLERSWVADTQYF. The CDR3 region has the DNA TGTGCCAGCAGTTTAGAGCGGAGCTGGGTCGCAGATACGCAGTATTTT.

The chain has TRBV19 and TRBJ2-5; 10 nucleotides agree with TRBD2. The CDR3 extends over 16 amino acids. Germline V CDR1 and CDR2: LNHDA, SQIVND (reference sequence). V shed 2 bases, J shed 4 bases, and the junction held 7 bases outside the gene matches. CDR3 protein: CASSISPRTSGETQYF. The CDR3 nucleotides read TGTGCCAGTAGTATATCCCCTCGGACTAGCGGAGAGACCCAGTACTTC.

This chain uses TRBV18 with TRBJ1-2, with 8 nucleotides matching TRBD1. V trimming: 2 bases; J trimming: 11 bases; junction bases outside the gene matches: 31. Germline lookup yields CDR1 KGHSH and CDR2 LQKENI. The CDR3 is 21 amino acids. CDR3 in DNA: TGTGCCAGCTCACCAACGGACAGGGACGGGAACAGAATCCCCCTTGATGTACTGTACACCTTC. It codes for CASSPTDRDGNRIPLDVLYTF.

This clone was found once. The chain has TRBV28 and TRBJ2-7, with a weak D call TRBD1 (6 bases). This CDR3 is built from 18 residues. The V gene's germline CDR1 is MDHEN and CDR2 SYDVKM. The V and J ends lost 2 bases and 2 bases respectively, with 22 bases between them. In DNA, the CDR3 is TGTGCCAGCAGTTTAGTGGCCCCTGGACAGCCTAAAACCTACGAGCAGTACTTC. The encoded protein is CASSLVAPGQPKTYEQYF.

The CDR3 DNA sequence: TGCGCCACCTCCCCGGGAGGCACAGATACGCAGTATTTT. Protein sequence: CATSPGGTDTQYF. The rearrangement links TRBV5-1 to TRBJ2-3; D perhaps matches TRBD2 (6 bases). This CDR3 is built from 13 residues. The V gene's germline CDR1 is SGHRS and CDR2 YFSETQ. V lost 9 bases, J lost 1 base, and 12 bases lay in between.

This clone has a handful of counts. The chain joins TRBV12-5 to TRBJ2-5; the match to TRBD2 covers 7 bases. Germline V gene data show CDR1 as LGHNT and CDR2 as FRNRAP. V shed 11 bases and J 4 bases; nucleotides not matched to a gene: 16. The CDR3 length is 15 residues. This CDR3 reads CAGHLGGDSRETQYF. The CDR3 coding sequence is TGTGCTGGACACCTGGGGGGGGACTCGAGAGAGACCCAGTACTTC. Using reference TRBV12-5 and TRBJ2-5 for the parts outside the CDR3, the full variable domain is DARVTQTPRHKVTEMGQEVTMRCQPILGHNTVFWYRQTMMQGLELLAYFRNRAPLDDSGMPKDRFSAEMPDATLATLKIQPSEPRDSAVYFCAGHLGGDSRETQYFGPGTRLLVL.

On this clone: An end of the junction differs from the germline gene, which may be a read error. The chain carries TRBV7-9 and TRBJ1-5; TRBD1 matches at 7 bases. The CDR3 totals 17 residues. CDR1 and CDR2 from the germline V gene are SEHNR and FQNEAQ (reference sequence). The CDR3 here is CSSSSIPTGKGNQPQHF. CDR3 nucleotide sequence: TGTTCCAGCAGCTCCATCCCGACAGGGAAAGGCAATCAGCCCCAGCATTTT.

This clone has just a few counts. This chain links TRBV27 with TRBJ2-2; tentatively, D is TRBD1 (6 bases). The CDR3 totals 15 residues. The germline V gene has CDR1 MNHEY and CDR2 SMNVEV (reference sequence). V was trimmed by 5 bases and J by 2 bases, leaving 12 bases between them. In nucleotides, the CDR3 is TGTGCCAGCAGTCCTAAGGACAGCAACACCGGGGAGCTGTTTTTT. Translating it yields CASSPKDSNTGELFF.

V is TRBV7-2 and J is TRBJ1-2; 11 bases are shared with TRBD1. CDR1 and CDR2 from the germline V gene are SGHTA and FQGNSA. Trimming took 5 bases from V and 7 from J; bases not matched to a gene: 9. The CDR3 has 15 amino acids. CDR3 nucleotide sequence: TGTGCCAGCAGCCTCGGGACAGGGGGGGGTGTTGGCTACACCTTC. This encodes CASSLGTGGGVGYTF.

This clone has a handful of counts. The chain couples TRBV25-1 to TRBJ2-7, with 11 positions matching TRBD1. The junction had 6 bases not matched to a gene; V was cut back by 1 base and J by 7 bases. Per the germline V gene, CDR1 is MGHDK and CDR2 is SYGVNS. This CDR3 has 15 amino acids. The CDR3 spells CASSELGQGVWEQYF. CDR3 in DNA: TGTGCCAGCAGTGAATTGGGACAGGGGGTTTGGGAGCAGTACTTC.

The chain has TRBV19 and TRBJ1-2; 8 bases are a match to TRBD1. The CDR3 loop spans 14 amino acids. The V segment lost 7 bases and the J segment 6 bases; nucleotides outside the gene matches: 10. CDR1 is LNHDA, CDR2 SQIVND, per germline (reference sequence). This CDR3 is CASNRGQALHGYTF. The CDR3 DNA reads TGTGCCAGTAATCGGGGACAGGCCCTTCATGGCTACACCTTC.

CDR3 DNA: TGTGCCAGCAGTACCACAGGGGGCGCCGAGCATGGCTACACCTTC. Its protein product is CASSTTGGAEHGYTF. The genes are TRBV6-4 and TRBJ1-2, with 9 bases identical to TRBD1. V lost 5 bases, J lost 6 bases, and 10 bases stayed unmatched. This CDR3 region has 15 residues. Germline CDR1 MRHNA, CDR2 SNTAGT.

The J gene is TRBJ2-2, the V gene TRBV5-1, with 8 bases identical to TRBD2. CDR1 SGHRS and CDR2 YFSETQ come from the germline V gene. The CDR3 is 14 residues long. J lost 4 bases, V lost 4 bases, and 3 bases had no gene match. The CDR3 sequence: CASSPLAGTGELFF. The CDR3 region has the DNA TGCGCCAGCAGCCCCCTAGCGGGCACCGGGGAGCTGTTTTTT. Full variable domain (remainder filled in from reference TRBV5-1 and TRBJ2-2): KAGVTQTPRYLIKTRGQQVTLSCSPISGHRSVSWYQQTPGQGLQFLFEYFSETQRNKGNFPGRFSGRQFSNSRSEMNVSTLELGDSALYLCASSPLAGTGELFFGEGSRLTVL.